This T cell receptor beta chain was sequenced for a study of beta chain features in type 1 diabetes. Study details: Age and gender were similar between patients and healthy donors, as were cell yields. The study examined about 100 million sorted cells across all samples.

The study's findings and limits: Equally in patients and controls, PCR might preferentially amplify shorter templates.

Sequencing targeted expressed TCRB transcripts, as all isolated RNA had been reverse transcribed. The table came from immunoSEQ multiplex PCR; TCRdb's copy has only in-frame clones and leaves some out. There are about 290,000 clones in the sample; roughly 8% occur only once, and roughly 1% lies in the top ten. This clone was seen a handful of times. The antigen is unknown. Between the trimmed V and J ends, which lost 10 bases and 0 bases, there was a span of 12 bases. CDR3 length: 13 amino acids. Germline loops: CDR1 KGHSH, CDR2 LQKENI. The sample taken for sequencing was central memory CD4+ T cells from blood. This receptor was identified in a woman under 30 in good health. V is TRBV18 and J is TRBJ1-1; unclear D gene. The CDR3 coding sequence is TGTGCCACGAAAGGGAGGGTGAACACTGAAGCTTTCTTT. Translation: CATKGRVNTEAFF. Supplemented by reference TRBV18 and TRBJ1-1, the full variable domain reads NAGVMQNPRHLVRRRGQEARLRCSPMKGHSHVYWYRQLPEEGLKFMVYLQKENIIDESGMPKERFSAEFPKEGPSILRIQQVVRGDSAAYFCATKGRVNTEAFFGQGTRLTVV.